One sample yielded the 29 T cell receptor beta chains listed below, sequenced in a study of blood T cell repertoires in COVID-19. Sequencing was performed with immunoSEQ multiplex PCR; in TCRdb, only in-frame clones are kept and a portion is missing. The profile shows under 500,000 clones, more than 85% of them singletons. Sequenced input: peripheral blood. The origin of the receptors is a woman aged 30 to 39 with acute or convalescent COVID-19.

This sequence joins TRBV7-3 and TRBJ2-1; D is ambiguous. There are 13 residues in the CDR3. Per germline, CDR1 SGHTA and CDR2 FQGTGA. Trimming stripped 3 bases from V and 6 bases from J, with 9 bases between. CDR3 in DNA: TGTGCCAGCAGCTTTACGACGGGCAATGAGCAGTTCTTC. It is translated as CASSFTTGNEQFF.

The J gene is TRBJ2-7, the V gene TRBV5-6, with 7 bases lining up with TRBD1. V lost 6 bases and J lost 1; bases outside the gene matches: 7. The CDR3 length is 14 residues. Germline V CDR1 and CDR2: SGHDT, YYEEEE. The CDR3 is CASNYQGQSYEQYF. CDR3 sequence (DNA): TGTGCCAGCAACTATCAGGGACAGTCCTACGAGCAGTACTTC.

The chain employs TRBV14 and TRBJ2-1, with D tentatively TRBD1 (5 bases). V lost 0 bases, J lost 6 bases, and 12 bases lay in between. CDR3 size: 15 residues. Germline CDR1 and CDR2: SGHDN and FVKESK. The CDR3 spells CASSQDWAGPNEQFF. DNA for the CDR3: TGTGCCAGCAGCCAAGATTGGGCAGGGCCCAATGAGCAGTTCTTC.

This sequence joins TRBV28 and TRBJ2-3, with D perhaps matching TRBD2 (7 bases). This CDR3 is built from 13 residues. In germline, CDR1 is MDHEN, CDR2 SYDVKM. V was shortened by 7 bases and J by 2 bases, with 10 bases between the two germline ends. The CDR3 DNA follows: TGTGCCAGCAAAGGGGGGGACACAGATACGCAGTATTTT. Its protein product is CASKGGDTDTQYF. The complete variable domain, with remaining parts taken from reference TRBV28 and TRBJ2-3, reads DVKVTQSSRYLVKRTGEKVFLECVQDMDHENMFWYRQDPGLGLRLIYFSYDVKMKEKGDIPEGYSVSREKKERFSLILESASTNQTSMYLCASKGGDTDTQYFGPGTRLTVL.

The J gene is TRBJ1-2, the V gene TRBV10-3, with D perhaps TRBD1 (5 bases). Germline assignment: CDR1 ENHRY and CDR2 SYGVKD. V lost 2 bases and J 7 bases, leaving 23 bases between the germline ends. This CDR3 contains 17 residues. CDR3 sequence: CAISELQEGLLRGGYTF. CDR3 sequence (DNA): TGTGCCATCAGTGAGCTACAGGAGGGTCTCCTTAGGGGTGGCTACACCTTC.

V and J are TRBV15 and TRBJ1-5; possible D gene TRBD1, 5 bases. Trimming removed 1 base from V and 2 bases from J, with 9 bases in between. Germline CDR1 is LNHNV and CDR2 is YYDKDF (reference sequence). The CDR3 is 15 residues long. Here the CDR3 reads CATSRVGGGNQPQHF. The CDR3 DNA is TGTGCCACCAGCAGAGTGGGGGGTGGCAATCAGCCCCAGCATTTT.

The V gene is TRBV11-2, the J gene TRBJ2-1, with TRBD1 as a possible D gene (6 bases). Trimming removed 5 bases from V and 8 bases from J, with 16 bases in between. The germline V gene encodes CDR1 SGHAT and CDR2 FQNNGV. This CDR3 has 14 residues. The CDR3 loop reads CASSPKTGIDEQFF. For the CDR3, the DNA is TGTGCCAGCAGCCCTAAAACAGGGATCGATGAGCAGTTCTTC.

The rearrangement joins TRBV11-2 to TRBJ2-1, with 11 bases fitting TRBD2. The ends lost 8 bases at V and 1 base at J; junction bases unmatched: 4. Germline values: CDR1 SGHAT, CDR2 FQNNGV. The CDR3 is 15 amino acids. The CDR3 protein is CASALAGGSYNEQFF. CDR3 coding DNA: TGTGCCAGCGCGCTAGCGGGGGGATCCTACAATGAGCAGTTCTTC.

V usage is TRBV23-1 and J usage is TRBJ2-5, with D maybe TRBD2 (6 bases). TRBV23-1 belongs to the ORF category, with a function that is uncertain. The CDR3 is 15 residues long. Trimming stripped 0 bases from V and 5 bases from J, with 13 bases between. CDR3 amino acids: CASSQSEGSRETQYF. CDR3 coding DNA: TGCGCCAGCAGTCAATCGGAGGGTAGTAGGGAGACCCAGTACTTC.

The V and J genes are TRBV21-1 and TRBJ1-6; the table's TRBD1 call for D was not verified on the DNA. TRBV21-1 is designated a pseudogene. The CDR3 has 17 amino acids. CDR3: CASSKPRLGQGNSPLHF. CDR3 in DNA: TGTGCCAGCAGCAAACCAAGGTTGGGACAGGGAAATTCACCCCTCCACTTT.

The chain links TRBV9 to TRBJ1-2; D might be TRBD1 (5 bases). This CDR3 has 16 amino acids. V was cut by 5 bases and J by 4 bases, with 21 bases left in between. CDR1 SGDLS and CDR2 YYNGEE come from the germline V gene. CDR3 residues: CASRRRGTWSLYGYTF. In DNA, the CDR3 is TGTGCCAGCAGAAGGCGGGGGACCTGGTCTCTCTATGGCTACACCTTC.

The chain combines TRBV27 with TRBJ2-2, with D possibly matching TRBD1 (5 bases). CDR1 is MNHEY and CDR2 is SMNVEV in the germline V gene (reference sequence). The CDR3 is 13 residues long. The V end lost 10 bases, the J end lost 4 bases, and 13 bases lay between the germline ends. In nucleotides, the CDR3 is TGTGCCACCCAGGGTAGGAGCACCGGGGAGCTGTTTTTT. Its protein is CATQGRSTGELFF.

This clone showed up just once. V is TRBV6-6 and J is TRBJ1-2; no reliable D call. In germline, CDR1 is MNHNY, CDR2 SVGAGI (reference sequence). The CDR3 sequence is 14 residues long. Trimming took off 2 bases at V and 5 bases at J, with 12 bases between the two ends. CDR3 protein: CASSYIGSGYGYTF. The CDR3 DNA sequence: TGTGCCAGCAGTTACATAGGGTCGGGGTATGGCTACACCTTC.

The J gene is TRBJ1-1, the V gene TRBV23-1, with D perhaps matching TRBD1 (6 bases). TRBV23-1 is annotated as an ORF whose role is uncertain. The CDR3 has 17 residues. Trimming took off 4 bases at V and 1 base at J, with 19 bases between the two ends. This CDR3 reads CASSLPNRAEGNTEAFF. The CDR3 DNA sequence: TGCGCCAGCAGTCTTCCAAACAGGGCCGAGGGGAACACTGAAGCTTTCTTT.

The chain links TRBV4-1 to TRBJ2-7; weak D call: TRBD2 (5 bases). Germline lookup yields CDR1 MGHRA and CDR2 YSYEKL. The CDR3 length is 15 residues. V was clipped by 3 bases and J by 2 bases, with 14 bases between them. CDR3 loop: CASSHEGGLTYEQYF. The DNA of the CDR3 is TGCGCCAGCAGCCACGAGGGCGGACTGACCTACGAGCAGTACTTC.

The chain uses TRBV28 and TRBJ1-1; 7 nucleotides align to TRBD1. After removal of 6 bases from V and 2 bases from J, the junction contained 3 bases not matched to a gene. Germline assignment: CDR1 MDHEN and CDR2 SYDVKM. This CDR3 spans 13 amino acids. DNA for the CDR3: TGTGCCAGCAGCCAGGGGGACAACACTGAAGCTTTCTTT. Translating gives CASSQGDNTEAFF. Using reference TRBV28 and TRBJ1-1 for the parts outside the CDR3, the full variable domain is DVKVTQSSRYLVKRTGEKVFLECVQDMDHENMFWYRQDPGLGLRLIYFSYDVKMKEKGDIPEGYSVSREKKERFSLILESASTNQTSMYLCASSQGDNTEAFFGQGTRLTVV.

The chain couples TRBV6-2 or TRBV6-3 to TRBJ2-3; 8 bases fit TRBD2. The J segment lost 4 bases and the V segment lost 4 bases, leaving 13 bases of the junction unmatched. CDR1 is MNHEY and CDR2 is SVGEGT in the germline V gene. The CDR3 sequence is 17 residues long. CDR3 residues: CASSWRGTSVIPDTQYF. The CDR3 DNA reads as TGTGCCAGCAGTTGGCGAGGGACTAGTGTAATCCCAGATACGCAGTATTTT.

V gene TRBV6-5 combines with J gene TRBJ2-1; 12 bases agree with TRBD2. CDR3 length: 15 residues. Germline CDR1 is MNHEY and CDR2 is SVGAGI. The junction had 4 bases not matched to a gene; V was cut back by 5 bases and J by 5 bases. For the CDR3, the DNA is TGTGCCAGCAGTCGACTAGCGGGGGCAAACAATGAGCAGTTCTTC. Translated, it gives CASSRLAGANNEQFF.

V and J are TRBV19 and TRBJ2-3, with D possibly TRBD2 on 5 matching bases. The V end was cut by 0 bases, the J end by 0 bases, with 16 bases between. CDR1 is LNHDA, CDR2 SQIVND, per germline (reference sequence). The CDR3 length is 18 residues. CDR3 sequence: CASSIDRRRNPSTDTQYF. In DNA form, the CDR3 reads TGTGCCAGTAGTATAGACCGAAGGAGGAACCCTAGCACAGATACGCAGTATTTT.

The chain employs TRBV11-1 and TRBJ2-5, with 13 bases matching TRBD2. There are 16 residues in the CDR3. The ends lost 1 base at V and 2 bases at J; junction bases unmatched: 1. Germline CDR1 reads SGHAT; CDR2 reads FQDESV (reference sequence). The CDR3 loop is CASSLVTSGGQETQYF. CDR3 nucleotide sequence: TGTGCCAGCAGCTTAGTGACTAGCGGGGGGCAAGAGACCCAGTACTTC.

Only one count was recorded for this clone. The J gene is TRBJ2-7, the V gene TRBV18; D perhaps matches TRBD1 (6 bases). Germline V gene data show CDR1 as KGHSH and CDR2 as LQKENI. Trimming pared 3 bases from V and 4 bases from J, leaving 25 bases between. This CDR3 has 18 residues. The CDR3 loop reads CASSPGLQGRILGYEQYF. The DNA of the CDR3 is TGTGCCAGCTCACCGGGCCTTCAGGGGCGCATATTGGGTTACGAGCAGTACTTC.

This chain links TRBV3-1 (or the pseudogene TRBV3-2) with TRBJ2-5, with 12 nucleotides matching TRBD1. Looked up from germline, CDR1 is LGHDT and CDR2 is YNNKEL (reference sequence). Trimming cost V 0 bases and J 5 bases; bases outside gene matches: 13. The CDR3 has 19 amino acids. CDR3 sequence (DNA): TGTGCCAGCAGCCAAGATAGTGGGTTAGGGACAGGGGGCATGGAGACCCAGTACTTC. The encoded protein is CASSQDSGLGTGGMETQYF.

This clone occurred a few times. The V and J genes are TRBV18 and TRBJ1-1; D call uncertain. Germline CDR1 and CDR2: KGHSH and LQKENI. This CDR3 is built from 14 residues. V lost 3 bases, J lost 1 base, and 9 bases lay in between. This CDR3 is CASSPFRSNTEAFF. CDR3 sequence (DNA): TGTGCCAGCTCACCGTTCAGGTCGAACACTGAAGCTTTCTTT.

V usage is TRBV7-9 and J usage is TRBJ2-7; 9 positions agree with TRBD1. This CDR3 spans 15 amino acids. V dropped 4 bases and J dropped 2; count of bases not matched to a gene: 6. Germline V gene sequence: CDR1 SEHNR, CDR2 FQNEAQ (reference sequence). The CDR3 reads CASSSPGTGPYEQYF. DNA of the CDR3: TGTGCCAGCAGCTCGCCCGGGACAGGGCCCTACGAGCAGTACTTC.

The chain recombines TRBV10-3 with TRBJ2-1; 7 bases agree with TRBD1. The CDR3 is 15 residues long. V dropped 6 bases and J dropped 7; count of bases not matched to a gene: 12. The germline V gene has CDR1 ENHRY and CDR2 SYGVKD. CDR3 bases: TGTGCCATCAGGGTAACCGGGACAGAAAGTAATGAGCAGTTCTTC. It yields the protein CAIRVTGTESNEQFF.

Comments on this clone: This sample also contains other DNA sequences that code for the same CDR3. V and J are TRBV9 and TRBJ2-1; D ambiguous. This CDR3 has 14 amino acids. The V and J ends lost 2 bases and 0 bases respectively, with 6 bases between them. CDR1 is SGDLS and CDR2 is YYNGEE in the germline V gene. As DNA, the CDR3 is TGTGCCAGCAGCGTCACGAGCTCCTACAATGAGCAGTTCTTC. It translates to CASSVTSSYNEQFF.

The chain carries TRBV30 and TRBJ2-4; D possibly corresponds to TRBD2 (6 bases). The CDR3 is 15 amino acids. The germline V gene has CDR1 GTSNPN and CDR2 SVGIG (reference sequence). The V end lost 0 bases, the J end lost 0 bases, and 9 bases lay between the germline ends. CDR3 nucleotides: TGTGCCTGGAGTGTTTTCGGGGGAGCCAAAAACATTCAGTACTTC. It specifies CAWSVFGGAKNIQYF.

The V gene is TRBV7-9, the J gene TRBJ1-2; TRBD1 is a possible D gene (6 bases). V dropped 0 bases and J dropped 5 bases, with 13 bases sitting between them. Per the germline V gene, CDR1 is SEHNR and CDR2 is FQNEAQ (reference sequence). This CDR3 comprises 15 residues. The CDR3 sequence is CASSLAEGQSYGYTF. CDR3 bases: TGTGCCAGCAGCTTAGCGGAAGGACAGTCTTATGGCTACACCTTC.

The chain links TRBV19 to TRBJ1-3, with 7 bases matching TRBD1. Germline V gives CDR1 LNHDA, CDR2 SQIVND (reference sequence). The CDR3 has 14 residues. With 6 bases clipped from V and 4 bases from J, the junction kept 6 bases outside the gene matches. CDR3 DNA: TGTGCCAGTAGCCAGGGGACAGAAGGAAACACCATATATTTT. Its protein is CASSQGTEGNTIYF. Using reference TRBV19 and TRBJ1-3 for the parts outside the CDR3, the full variable domain is DGGITQSPKYLFRKEGQNVTLSCEQNLNHDAMYWYRQDPGQGLRLIYYSQIVNDFQKGDIAEGYSVSREKKESFPLTVTSAQKNPTAFYLCASSQGTEGNTIYFGEGSWLTVV.